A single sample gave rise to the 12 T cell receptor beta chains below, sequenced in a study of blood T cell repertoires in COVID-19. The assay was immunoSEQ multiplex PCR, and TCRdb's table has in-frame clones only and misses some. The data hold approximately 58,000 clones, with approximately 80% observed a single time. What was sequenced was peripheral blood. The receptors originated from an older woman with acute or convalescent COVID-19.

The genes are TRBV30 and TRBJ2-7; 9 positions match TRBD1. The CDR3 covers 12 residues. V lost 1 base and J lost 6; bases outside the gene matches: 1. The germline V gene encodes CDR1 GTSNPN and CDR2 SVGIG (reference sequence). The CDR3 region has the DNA TGTGCCTGGAGTGGGGACAGGGTCGAGCAGTACTTC. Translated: CAWSGDRVEQYF.

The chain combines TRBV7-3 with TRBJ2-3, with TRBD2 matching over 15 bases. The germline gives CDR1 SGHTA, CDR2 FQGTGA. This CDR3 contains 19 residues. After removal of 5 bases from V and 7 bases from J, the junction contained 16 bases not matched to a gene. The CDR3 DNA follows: TGTGCCAGCAGCAAGAGTATTACGGGACTAGCGGGGGGTCCGCATACGCAGTATTTT. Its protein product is CASSKSITGLAGGPHTQYF.

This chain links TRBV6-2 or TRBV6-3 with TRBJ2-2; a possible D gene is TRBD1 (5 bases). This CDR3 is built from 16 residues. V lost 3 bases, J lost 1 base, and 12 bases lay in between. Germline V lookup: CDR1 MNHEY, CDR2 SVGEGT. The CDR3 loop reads CASSYPAGRNTGELFF. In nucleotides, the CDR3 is TGTGCCAGCAGTTATCCCGCAGGGCGGAACACCGGGGAGCTGTTTTTT.

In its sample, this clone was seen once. The CDR3 loop is CASSLFRGVEQFF. CDR3 nucleotides: TGCGCCAGCAGCTTGTTTCGGGGGGTTGAGCAGTTCTTC. The V and J genes are TRBV5-1 and TRBJ2-1; 7 bases align to TRBD2. The CDR3 covers 13 residues. The V gene end was trimmed by 1 base and the J gene end by 9 bases; junction bases not matched to a gene: 4. The germline V gene encodes CDR1 SGHRS and CDR2 YFSETQ.

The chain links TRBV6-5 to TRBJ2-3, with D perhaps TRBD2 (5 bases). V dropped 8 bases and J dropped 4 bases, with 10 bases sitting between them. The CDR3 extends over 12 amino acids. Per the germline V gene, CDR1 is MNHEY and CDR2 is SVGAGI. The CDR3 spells CASAKGADTQYF. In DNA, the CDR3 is TGTGCCAGCGCGAAGGGAGCAGATACGCAGTATTTT.

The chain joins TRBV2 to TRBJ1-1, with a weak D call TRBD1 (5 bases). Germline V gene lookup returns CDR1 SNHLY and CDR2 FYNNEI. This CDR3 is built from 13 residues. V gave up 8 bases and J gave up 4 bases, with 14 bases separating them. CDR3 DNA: TGTGCCAGCCGGACGGGGGGGACCACTGAAGCTTTCTTT. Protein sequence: CASRTGGTTEAFF.

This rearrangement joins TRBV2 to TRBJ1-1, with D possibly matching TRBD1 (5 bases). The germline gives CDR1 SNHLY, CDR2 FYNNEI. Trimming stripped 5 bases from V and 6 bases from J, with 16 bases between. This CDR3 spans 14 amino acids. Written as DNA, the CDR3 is TGTGCCAGCAGTACTCGGCAGGGTAGGGCTGAAGCTTTCTTT. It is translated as CASSTRQGRAEAFF.

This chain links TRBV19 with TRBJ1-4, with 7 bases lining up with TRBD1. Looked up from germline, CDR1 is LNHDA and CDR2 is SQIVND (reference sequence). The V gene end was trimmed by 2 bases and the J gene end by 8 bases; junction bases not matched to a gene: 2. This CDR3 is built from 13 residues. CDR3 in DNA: TGTGCCAGTAGTATAACAGGGGTGGAAAAACTGTTTTTT. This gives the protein CASSITGVEKLFF. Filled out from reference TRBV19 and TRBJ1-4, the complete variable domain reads DGGITQSPKYLFRKEGQNVTLSCEQNLNHDAMYWYRQDPGQGLRLIYYSQIVNDFQKGDIAEGYSVSREKKESFPLTVTSAQKNPTAFYLCASSITGVEKLFFGSGTQLSVL.

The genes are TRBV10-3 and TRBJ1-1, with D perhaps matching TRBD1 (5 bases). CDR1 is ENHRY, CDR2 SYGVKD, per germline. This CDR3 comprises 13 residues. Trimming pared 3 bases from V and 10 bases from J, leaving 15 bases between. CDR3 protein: CAISDPGVRVAFF. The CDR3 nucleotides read TGTGCCATCAGTGATCCGGGGGTCCGAGTAGCTTTCTTT.

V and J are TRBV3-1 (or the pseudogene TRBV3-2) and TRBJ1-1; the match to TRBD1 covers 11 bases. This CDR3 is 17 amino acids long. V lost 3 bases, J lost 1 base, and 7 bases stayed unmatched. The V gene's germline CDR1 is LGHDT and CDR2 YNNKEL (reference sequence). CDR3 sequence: CASSQRTGGVGNTEAFF. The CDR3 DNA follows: TGTGCCAGCAGCCAGCGGACAGGGGGCGTTGGGAACACTGAAGCTTTCTTT.

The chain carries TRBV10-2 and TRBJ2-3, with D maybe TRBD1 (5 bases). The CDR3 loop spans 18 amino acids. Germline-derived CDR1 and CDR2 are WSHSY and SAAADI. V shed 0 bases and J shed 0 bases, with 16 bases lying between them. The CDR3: CASSESTPGPGSTDTQYF. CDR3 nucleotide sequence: TGCGCCAGCAGTGAGTCGACTCCTGGACCAGGGAGCACAGATACGCAGTATTTT.

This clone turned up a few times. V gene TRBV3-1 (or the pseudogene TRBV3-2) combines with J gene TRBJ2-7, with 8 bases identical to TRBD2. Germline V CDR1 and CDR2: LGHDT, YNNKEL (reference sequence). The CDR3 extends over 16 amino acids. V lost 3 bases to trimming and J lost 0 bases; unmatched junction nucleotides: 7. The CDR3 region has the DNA TGTGCCAGCAGCCATTTTGTCGGACTAGCCTCCTACGAGCAGTACTTC. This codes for CASSHFVGLASYEQYF.